This T cell receptor (beta chain) was identified in a study of early T cells in non-severe SARS-CoV-2 infection (dated by TCRdb to the early 2020s). Turning to the overall study: Because TCR sequencing relied on bulk RNA taken from unsorted whole blood, pairing of alpha and beta chains was not possible. The paper as a whole reports these results and caveats: VDJdb matching was skewed toward anti-spike CD8 responses, so virus-specific expansions were likely underestimated and private and CD4 specificities were missed.

The CDR3 covers 18 residues, taking in both the cysteine and the phenylalanine. Kept here is only the CDR3 DNA, which spans 54 bases and is read in frame from base 1. This clonotype has a count of ten or more. Its antigen has not been determined. Within one base of it there is no much larger clone, and no base qualities were kept. Libraries were constructed by 5' RACE. Sequencing was carried out with a NextSeq 500. In the TCR library protocol, unique molecular identifiers were attached to individual cDNA molecules to correct for PCR bias and sequencing error. TCR alpha and beta chains were both sequenced, and the abundances of alpha and beta sequences in each sample were closely correlated with each other. Per the source publication's procedure: Decombinator V4 was used to annotate TCR sequences for V gene, J gene and CDR3. Expanded TCRs were defined as changing significantly between any two time points under a Poisson model with p below 0.0001. TCR abundances were normalised to the total number of TCRs sequenced per sample and expressed as counts per million. TRAV1-2 paired with TRAJ12, TRAJ20 or TRAJ33 defined MAIT TCRs, while TRAV10 paired with TRAJ18 defined iNKT TCRs. VDJdb, accessed on 1 November 2021, was searched for TCRs annotated for CMV, EBV and SARS-CoV-2, and TCRs annotated for more than one antigen were excluded. TCRdb applied fastp at Q25 and MiXCR to the public reads, then kept only in-frame beta chains. Identical CDR3 protein sequences are pooled into one entry, listed with their most common genes and DNA. These V and J calls rely on TCRdb rather than the paper's analysis. The sample records around 110,000 distinct CDR3 sequences, 11% of which are singletons. Roughly 7.1% of the sample is taken by the ten largest.

The study was a case-control design nested within a healthcare worker cohort in London, UK, with weekly nasopharyngeal swab PCR tests and blood sampling. Healthcare workers were enrolled in the week of the UK lockdown, from 23 to 31 March 2020, and were followed every week for up to 16 weeks. The sequence was collected from an adult who was a healthcare worker with PCR-confirmed SARS-CoV-2 infection or an uninfected control (not recorded which). Recombination joined TRBV21-1 with TRBJ2-6; TRBD1, the table's D call, lacks a check against the DNA. TRBV21-1 is annotated as a pseudogene. Source material: whole blood. The nucleotide sequence is given as TGTGCCAGCAGCAAAGTAGGGGACGGACACTCTGGGGCCAACGTCCTGACTTTC. Its protein product is CASSKVGDGHSGANVLTF.